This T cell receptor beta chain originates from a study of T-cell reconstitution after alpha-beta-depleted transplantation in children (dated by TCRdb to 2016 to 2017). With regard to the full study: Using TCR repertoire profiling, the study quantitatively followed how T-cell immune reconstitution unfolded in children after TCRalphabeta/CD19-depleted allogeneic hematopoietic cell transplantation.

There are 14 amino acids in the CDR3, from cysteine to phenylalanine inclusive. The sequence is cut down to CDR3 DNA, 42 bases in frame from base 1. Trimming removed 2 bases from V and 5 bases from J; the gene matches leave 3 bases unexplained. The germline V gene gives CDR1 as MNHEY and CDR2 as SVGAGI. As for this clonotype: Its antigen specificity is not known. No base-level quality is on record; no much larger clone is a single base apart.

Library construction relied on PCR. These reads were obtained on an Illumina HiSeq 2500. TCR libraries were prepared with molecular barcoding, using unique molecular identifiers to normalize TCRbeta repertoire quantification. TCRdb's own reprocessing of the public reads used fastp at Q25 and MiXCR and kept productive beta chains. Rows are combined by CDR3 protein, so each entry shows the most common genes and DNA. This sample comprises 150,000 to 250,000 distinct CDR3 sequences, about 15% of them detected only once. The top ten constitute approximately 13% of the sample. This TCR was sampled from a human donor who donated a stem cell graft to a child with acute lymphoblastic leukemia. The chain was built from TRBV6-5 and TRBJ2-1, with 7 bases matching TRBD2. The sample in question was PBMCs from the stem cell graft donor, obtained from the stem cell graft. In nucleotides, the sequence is TGTGCCAGCAGTTACGGGCTAGCGGACAATGAGCAGTTCTTC. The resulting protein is CASSYGLADNEQFF.